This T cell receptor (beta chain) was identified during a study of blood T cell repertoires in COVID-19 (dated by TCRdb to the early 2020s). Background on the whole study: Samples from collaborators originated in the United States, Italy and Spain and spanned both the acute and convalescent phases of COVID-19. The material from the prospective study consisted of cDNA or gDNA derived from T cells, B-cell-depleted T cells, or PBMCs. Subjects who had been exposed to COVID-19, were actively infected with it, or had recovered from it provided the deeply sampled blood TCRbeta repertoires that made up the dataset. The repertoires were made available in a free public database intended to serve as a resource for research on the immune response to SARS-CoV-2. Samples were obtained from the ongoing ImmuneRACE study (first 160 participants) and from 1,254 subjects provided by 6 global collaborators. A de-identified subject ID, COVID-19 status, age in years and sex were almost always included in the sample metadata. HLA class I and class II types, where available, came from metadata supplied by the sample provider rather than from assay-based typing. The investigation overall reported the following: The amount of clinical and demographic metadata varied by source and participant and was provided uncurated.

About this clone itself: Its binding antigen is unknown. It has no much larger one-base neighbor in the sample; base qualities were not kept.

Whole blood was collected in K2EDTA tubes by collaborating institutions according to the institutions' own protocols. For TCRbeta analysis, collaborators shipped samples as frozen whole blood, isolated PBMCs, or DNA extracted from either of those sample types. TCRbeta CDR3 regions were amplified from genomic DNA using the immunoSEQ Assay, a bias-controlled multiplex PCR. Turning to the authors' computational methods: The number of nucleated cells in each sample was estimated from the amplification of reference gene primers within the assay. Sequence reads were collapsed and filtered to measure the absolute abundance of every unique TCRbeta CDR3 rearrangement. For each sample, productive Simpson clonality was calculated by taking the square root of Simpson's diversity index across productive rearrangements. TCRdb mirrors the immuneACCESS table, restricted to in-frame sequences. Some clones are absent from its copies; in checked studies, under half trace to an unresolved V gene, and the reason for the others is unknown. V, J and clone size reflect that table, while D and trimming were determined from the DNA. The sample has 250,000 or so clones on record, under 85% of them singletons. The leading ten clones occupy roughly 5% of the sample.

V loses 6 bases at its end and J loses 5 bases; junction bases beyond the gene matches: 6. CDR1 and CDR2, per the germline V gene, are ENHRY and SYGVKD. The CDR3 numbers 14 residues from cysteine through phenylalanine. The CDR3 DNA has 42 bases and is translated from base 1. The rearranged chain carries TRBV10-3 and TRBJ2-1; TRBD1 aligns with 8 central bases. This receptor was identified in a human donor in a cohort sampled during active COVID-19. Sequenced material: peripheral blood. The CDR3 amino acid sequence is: CAIRADREDNEQFF. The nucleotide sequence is TGTGCCATCAGGGCGGACAGGGAGGACAATGAGCAGTTCTTC.